This entry lists 21 T cell receptor beta chains sequenced from one sample in a study of blood T cell repertoires in COVID-19. Sequenced by immunoSEQ multiplex PCR; TCRdb stores in-frame clones only, minus some. The sample comprises approximately 53,000 clones, roughly four fifths of which are singletons, and less than 3% rests with the top ten. Sequencing was carried out using peripheral blood. The receptors shown here come from a woman aged 55-69 years with acute or convalescent COVID-19.

This chain uses TRBV19 with TRBJ2-1; the match to TRBD2 covers 14 bases. V lost 5 bases, J lost 7 bases, and 7 bases stayed unmatched. CDR1 and CDR2 (germline): LNHDA, SQIVND (reference sequence). CDR3 length: 16 residues. CDR3 sequence: CASSLTSGRARNEQFF. The CDR3 nucleotides are TGTGCCAGTAGTTTGACTAGCGGGAGGGCCAGAAATGAGCAGTTCTTC.

About this clone: Distinct nucleotide sequences in the sample also encode this CDR3. The chain couples TRBV7-9 to TRBJ1-1; the D is unclear. CDR3 size: 14 residues. Trimming took 4 bases from V and 0 from J, leaving 9 bases between them. The germline V gene encodes CDR1 SEHNR and CDR2 FQNEAQ (reference sequence). Here the CDR3 DNA reads TGTGCCAGCAGCTCAGGATTATTGAACACTGAAGCTTTCTTT. It codes for CASSSGLLNTEAFF.

V usage is TRBV19 and J usage is TRBJ1-1, with no clear D. V lost 4 bases, J lost 1 base, and 10 bases lay in between. The CDR3 is 14 amino acids. The germline V gene encodes CDR1 LNHDA and CDR2 SQIVND (reference sequence). The CDR3 region has the DNA TGTGCCAGTAGTAGTTTGAGAGGGAACACTGAAGCTTTCTTT. This translates into CASSSLRGNTEAFF.

The chain uses TRBV7-2 and TRBJ2-3; 9 positions agree with TRBD2. J lost 2 bases, V lost 5 bases, and 5 bases had no gene match. This CDR3 has 15 residues. Germline assignment: CDR1 SGHTA and CDR2 FQGNSA. CDR3: CASSKGGLATDTQYF. The CDR3 DNA is TGTGCCAGCAGCAAAGGGGGACTAGCCACAGATACGCAGTATTTT.

The chain carries TRBV18 and TRBJ1-2, with D unresolved. The CDR3 is 14 residues long. Trimming removed 5 bases at V and 6 bases at J, with 16 bases between. CDR1 and CDR2 from the germline V gene are KGHSH and LQKENI. CDR3 sequence reads: CASSYNLGDNGYTF. In nucleotides, the CDR3 is TGTGCCAGCTCATACAATCTTGGTGACAATGGCTACACCTTC.

In this sample, this clone turned up a few times. This chain joins TRBV23-1 and TRBJ2-7, with TRBD1 identical over 7 bases. TRBV23-1 falls under the ORF class, with uncertain function. The CDR3 runs to 16 residues. J lost 6 bases, V lost 0 bases, and 11 bases had no gene match. CDR3 DNA: TGCGCCAGCAGTCAATCGGATGGACAGGTGATTGGCGAGCAGTACTTC. It translates to CASSQSDGQVIGEQYF.

V usage is TRBV5-4 and J usage is TRBJ2-5, with 7 bases matching TRBD2. V was clipped by 4 bases and J by 2 bases; unmatched bases: 2. The CDR3 has 13 amino acids. Germline V gives CDR1 SGHNT, CDR2 YYREEE (reference sequence). CDR3: CASSRREQETQYF. In nucleotides, the CDR3 is TGTGCCAGCAGCCGGCGGGAGCAAGAGACCCAGTACTTC.

The chain carries TRBV7-2 and TRBJ1-1; unclear D gene. The CDR3 spans 15 residues. Deletions cut 7 bases from V and 0 bases from J, with 15 bases between. Germline loops: CDR1 SGHTA, CDR2 FQGNSA. CDR3 nucleotides: TGTGCCAGCACCCTCTCTCCCGCGATGAACACTGAAGCTTTCTTT. Encoded protein: CASTLSPAMNTEAFF.

J is TRBJ1-1 and V is TRBV5-4; perhaps TRBD1 as D (5 bases). The germline CDR1 and CDR2 sequences are SGHNT and YYREEE (reference sequence). The CDR3 consists of 16 residues. V lost 1 base and J lost 2, with 15 bases in between. The CDR3 is CASSLRDSGDNTEAFF. As DNA, the CDR3 is TGTGCCAGCAGCTTGAGGGACTCGGGGGATAACACTGAAGCTTTCTTT.

V is TRBV14 and J is TRBJ1-1; no reliable D call. This CDR3 spans 15 amino acids. The germline gives CDR1 SGHDN, CDR2 FVKESK. The V gene lost 3 bases and the J gene lost 1 base, with 12 bases spanning the gap. For the CDR3, the DNA is TGTGCCAGCAGCCACAACATTAACAGGAACACTGAAGCTTTCTTT. It is translated as CASSHNINRNTEAFF.

The gene calls are TRBV10-2 and TRBJ2-1; 7 bases are shared with TRBD2. The CDR3 has 15 amino acids. Trimming cost V 5 bases and J 1 base; bases outside gene matches: 5. The V gene's germline CDR1 is WSHSY and CDR2 SAAADI. The CDR3 sequence is CASSRTRGSYNEQFF. DNA of the CDR3: TGCGCCAGCAGTCGGACTAGGGGATCCTACAATGAGCAGTTCTTC.

The J gene is TRBJ2-7, the V gene TRBV19, with no clear D. The germline V gene encodes CDR1 LNHDA and CDR2 SQIVND (reference sequence). With 1 base removed from V and 5 bases from J, the gap between germline ends came to 12 bases. CDR3 length equals 14 residues. This chain's CDR3 is CASSIGPPSDEQYF. CDR3 in DNA: TGTGCCAGTAGTATAGGCCCCCCCAGTGACGAGCAGTACTTC.

This chain joins TRBV21-1 and TRBJ2-3; TRBD1 is the table's D call and was not checked against the DNA. TRBV21-1 is a pseudogene. This CDR3 has 15 amino acids. The chain's CDR3 is CASGAWIESGDTQYF. For the CDR3, the DNA is TGTGCCAGCGGGGCTTGGATTGAATCGGGAGATACGCAGTATTTT.

The chain recombines TRBV10-3 with TRBJ2-3; 7 nucleotides line up with TRBD2. From germline, CDR1 is ENHRY and CDR2 SYGVKD. Trimming cost V 3 bases and J 0 bases; bases outside gene matches: 3. This CDR3 comprises 15 residues. CDR3 coding DNA: TGTGCCATCAGTGATTGGCGGGAGAGCACAGATACGCAGTATTTT. Translation gives CAISDWRESTDTQYF.

The rearrangement links TRBV5-1 to TRBJ2-2, with 9 bases identical to TRBD1. This CDR3 comprises 18 residues. Trimming removed 3 bases from V and 5 bases from J; junction bases left unmatched: 14. Germline V gene data show CDR1 as SGHRS and CDR2 as YFSETQ. In DNA, the CDR3 is TGCGCCAGCAGCTCTACCCGAGGGACAGGGTTCGGAACCGGGGAGCTGTTTTTT. Protein: CASSSTRGTGFGTGELFF. Full variable domain (remainder filled in from reference TRBV5-1 and TRBJ2-2): KAGVTQTPRYLIKTRGQQVTLSCSPISGHRSVSWYQQTPGQGLQFLFEYFSETQRNKGNFPGRFSGRQFSNSRSEMNVSTLELGDSALYLCASSSTRGTGFGTGELFFGEGSRLTVL.

The J gene is TRBJ2-7, the V gene TRBV6-5; TRBD1 agrees at 7 bases. J gave up 7 bases and V 5 bases, and 14 bases lay outside the gene matches. This CDR3 is built from 15 residues. Looked up from germline, CDR1 is MNHEY and CDR2 is SVGAGI. CDR3 amino acids: CASSPQTGSGLEQYF. The CDR3 DNA reads as TGTGCCAGCAGTCCCCAGACAGGGTCGGGCTTGGAGCAGTACTTC.

The sample holds one count of this clone. Here the CDR3 DNA reads TGTGCCAGCAGCTTTCAGGGCAGCTACGAGCAGTACTTC. It specifies CASSFQGSYEQYF. V gene TRBV7-9 combines with J gene TRBJ2-7; D is perhaps TRBD1 (5 bases). Germline V gene lookup returns CDR1 SEHNR and CDR2 FQNEAQ (reference sequence). The CDR3 loop spans 13 amino acids. V lost 3 bases and J lost 3, with 9 bases in between.

V gene TRBV9 combines with J gene TRBJ1-2; 8 positions agree with TRBD1. The CDR3 runs to 15 residues. From germline, CDR1 is SGDLS and CDR2 YYNGEE. Trimming at V came to 4 bases and at J to 4 bases, leaving 9 bases not matched to a gene. CDR3 bases: TGTGCCAGCAGCCCGGCTCAGGGGGCGGGCTATGGCTACACCTTC. Its protein product is CASSPAQGAGYGYTF.

This clone counts as medium-sized. This rearrangement joins TRBV30 to TRBJ1-3, with D unclear. V was shortened by 0 bases and J by 4 bases, with 7 bases between the two germline ends. This CDR3 is 13 amino acids long. Germline V CDR1 and CDR2: GTSNPN, SVGIG (reference sequence). CDR3 residues: CAWSVDWGNTIYF. In DNA form, the CDR3 reads TGTGCCTGGAGTGTAGACTGGGGAAACACCATATATTTT.

The J gene is TRBJ2-5, the V gene TRBV7-9; possible D gene TRBD2, 7 bases. CDR1 is SEHNR, CDR2 FQNEAQ, per germline (reference sequence). The CDR3 consists of 17 residues. Trimming left V 3 bases short and J 0 bases short, with 17 bases between. The CDR3 DNA sequence: TGTGCCAGCAGCTTTCCGATCGGGGGGCCCAACCAAGAGACCCAGTACTTC. Translating gives CASSFPIGGPNQETQYF.

The rearrangement uses TRBV2 and TRBJ2-7; TRBD1 is a possible D gene (6 bases). This CDR3 has 14 amino acids. Trimming took off 4 bases at V and 0 bases at J, with 10 bases between the two ends. The germline V gene encodes CDR1 SNHLY and CDR2 FYNNEI. CDR3 protein: CASSATGPSYEQYF. The DNA for the CDR3 is TGTGCCAGCAGTGCAACAGGGCCCTCCTACGAGCAGTACTTC.